This T cell receptor beta chain was retrieved from a study of T cell responses to AZD1222 COVID-19 vaccine. Both about-4-week and about-12-week second-dose recipients were combined. Trimming took 2 bases from V and 4 from J; bases not matched to a gene: 7. This CDR3 is 16 amino acids long. Germline assignment: CDR1 SGHDT and CDR2 YYEEEE. Comment on this clone: The target antigen is unknown.

Clones were sequenced by immunoSEQ multiplex PCR, and TCRdb holds only the in-frame ones, with some missing. The sample lists about 120,000 clones, 70% to 90% occurring once. Points from the study as a whole: Reportedly, close to half of spike-specific TCRs are directed against unmutated variant regions. Donors skewed white British and female; clonal diversity was possibly underestimated.

V and J are TRBV5-6 and TRBJ2-2; 8 positions agree with TRBD1. The clonotype comes from an adult who received the AZD1222 COVID-19 vaccine. The sample in question was peripheral blood, obtained 28 days after the second AZD1222 dose. CDR3 DNA sequence: TGTGCCAGCAGCTTCCCGACAGGGGATGGCACCGGGGAGCTGTTTTTT. Translated, it gives CASSFPTGDGTGELFF.